This T cell receptor (beta chain) was captured by sequencing in a study of blood T cell repertoires in COVID-19. Trimming removed 8 bases from V and 8 bases from J; junction bases left unmatched: 8. Germline-derived CDR1 and CDR2 are WNHNN and SYGVQD (reference sequence). The CDR3 loop spans 12 amino acids. TCRdb's table, derived via immunoSEQ multiplex PCR, lists solely in-frame clones and lacks some. The table includes approximately 170,000 clones, 65% to 80% detected once. This sequence originates from a woman in her 70s in a cohort exposed to, infected with or recovered from COVID-19 (not recorded which). This chain joins TRBV10-1 and TRBJ2-7; 8 bases align to TRBD1. Sequencing was carried out using PBMCs or T cells enriched from blood (not recorded which). CDR3 amino acids: CASRTQGAKQYF. The CDR3 coding sequence is TGCGCCAGCCGAACCCAGGGGGCTAAGCAGTACTTC.